This T cell receptor (beta chain) was documented in a study of T cells in Graves' hyperthyroidism and ophthalmopathy. About the research overall: It was at initial diagnosis, before any treatment, that peripheral blood was collected. General study results and limits: Using 13 V-J features, a model discriminated ophthalmopathy from stable hyperthyroidism.

RNA transcripts yielded amplified TCR beta CDR3 regions. First-round RT-PCR with HTBI primers amplified the TCR CDR3 region. TCRdb processed the multiplex PCR reads anew with MiXCR; each CDR3 protein has one entry. The sample records about 410,000 distinct CDR3 sequences, around 15% being singletons. Many counts were recorded for this clonotype. Its matching antigen is unknown. Input material: blood. The receptor was derived from a young man with Graves' ophthalmopathy.

The CDR3 nucleotides read TGTGCCACCAAGACAGGGGTCGGGGCTGAAGCTTTCTTT. Its protein product is CATKTGVGAEAFF. The chain combines TRBV24-1 with TRBJ1-1; 8 positions match TRBD1. The J segment lost 6 bases and the V segment lost 8 bases, leaving 7 bases of the junction unmatched. Germline CDR1 KGHDR, CDR2 SFDVKD. This CDR3 region has 13 residues.